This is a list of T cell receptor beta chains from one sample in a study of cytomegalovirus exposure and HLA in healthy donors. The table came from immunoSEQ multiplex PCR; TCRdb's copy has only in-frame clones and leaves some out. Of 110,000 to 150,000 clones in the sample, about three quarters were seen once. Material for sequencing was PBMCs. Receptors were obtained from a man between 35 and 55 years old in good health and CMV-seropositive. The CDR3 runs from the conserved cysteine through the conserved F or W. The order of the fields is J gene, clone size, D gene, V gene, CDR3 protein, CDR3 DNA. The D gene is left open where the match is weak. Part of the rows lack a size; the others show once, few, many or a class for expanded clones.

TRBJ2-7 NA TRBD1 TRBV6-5 CASSYGTESSYEQYF TGTGCCAGCAGTTACGGGACAGAAAGCTCCTACGAGCAGTACTTC
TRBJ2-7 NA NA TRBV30 CGLRAGYEQYF TGTGGCTTGCGGGCGGGCTACGAGCAGTACTTC
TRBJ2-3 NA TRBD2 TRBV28 CASGSGGRGTDTQYF TGTGCCAGCGGTTCAGGCGGGAGGGGTACAGATACGCAGTATTTT
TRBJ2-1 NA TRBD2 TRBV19 CASTHLAGNEQFF TGTGCCAGTACTCATCTAGCGGGGAATGAGCAGTTCTTC
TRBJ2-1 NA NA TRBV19 CASSIVWGSEQFF TGTGCCAGTAGTATAGTTTGGGGCAGCGAGCAGTTCTTC
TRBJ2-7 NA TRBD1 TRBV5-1 CASSPRTGDGEQYF TGCGCCAGCAGCCCCAGGACAGGTGATGGGGAGCAGTACTTC
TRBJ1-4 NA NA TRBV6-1 CASSEDFLPHEKLFF TGTGCCAGCAGTGAAGACTTCCTACCTCATGAAAAACTGTTTTTT
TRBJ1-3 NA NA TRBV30 CAWKPGGSGNTIYF TGTGCCTGGAAGCCCGGGGGCTCTGGAAACACCATATATTTT
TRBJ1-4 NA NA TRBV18 CASSPSARANEKLFF TGTGCCAGCTCACCATCCGCCCGGGCTAATGAAAAACTGTTTTTT
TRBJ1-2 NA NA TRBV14 CASSPGVGYGYTF TGTGCCAGCAGCCCAGGGGTCGGCTATGGCTACACCTTC
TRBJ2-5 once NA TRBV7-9 CASSLVVSGETQYF TGTGCCAGCAGCTTAGTGGTATCAGGAGAGACCCAGTACTTC
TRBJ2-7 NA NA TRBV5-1 CASSLTGNYEQYF TGCGCCAGCAGCTTAACAGGAAACTACGAGCAGTACTTC
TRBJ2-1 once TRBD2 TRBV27 CASQRGLAGGPNNEQFF TGTGCCAGCCAAAGGGGACTAGCGGGGGGGCCGAACAATGAGCAGTTCTTC
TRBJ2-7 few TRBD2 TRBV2 CASSAGLAGSSYEQYF TGTGCCAGCAGCGCCGGACTAGCGGGAAGCTCCTACGAGCAGTACTTC
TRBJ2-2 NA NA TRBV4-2 CASSQDIVETAFTGELFF TGTGCCAGCAGCCAAGATATAGTTGAGACAGCCTTCACCGGGGAGCTGTTTTTT
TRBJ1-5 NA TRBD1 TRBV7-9 CASSLKGQGNQPQHF TGTGCCAGCAGCTTAAAGGGACAGGGGAATCAGCCCCAGCATTTT
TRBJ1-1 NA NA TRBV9 CASSVEVEGVMNTEAFF TGTGCCAGCAGCGTAGAAGTTGAGGGGGTCATGAACACTGAAGCTTTCTTT
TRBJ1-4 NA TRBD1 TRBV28 CASSLVLGGTNEKLFF TGTGCCAGCAGTTTGGTATTAGGGGGCACTAATGAAAAACTGTTTTTT
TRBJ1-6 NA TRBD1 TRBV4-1 CASSQDEWDRYSPLHF TGCGCCAGCAGCCAAGATGAATGGGACAGATATTCACCCCTCCACTTT
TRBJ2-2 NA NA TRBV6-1 CASKGTGENTGELFF TGTGCCAGCAAAGGGACGGGGGAGAACACCGGGGAGCTGTTTTTT
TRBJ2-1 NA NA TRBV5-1 CASRPGVQPYNEQFF TGCGCCAGCAGGCCGGGGGTCCAACCCTACAATGAGCAGTTCTTC
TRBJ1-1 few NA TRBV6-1 CASSSDRNTEAFF TGTGCCAGCAGTTCTGACAGGAACACTGAAGCTTTCTTT
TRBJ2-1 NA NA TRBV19 CASSQGPSRYEQFF TGTGCCAGTAGCCAGGGCCCCAGCAGATATGAGCAGTTCTTC
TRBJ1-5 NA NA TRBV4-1 CASSHPNQPQHF TGCGCCAGCAGCCATCCTAATCAGCCCCAGCATTTT
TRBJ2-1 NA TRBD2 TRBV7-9 CASTARGTSGNNEQFF TGTGCCAGCACCGCAAGGGGGACTAGCGGGAACAATGAGCAGTTCTTC
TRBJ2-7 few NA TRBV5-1 CASSEGRGQVIYEQYF TGCGCCAGCAGCGAAGGTAGGGGCCAAGTTATCTACGAGCAGTACTTC
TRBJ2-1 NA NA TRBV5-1 CASGQTLGGYNEQFF TGCGCCAGCGGACAGACCCTCGGAGGATACAATGAGCAGTTCTTC
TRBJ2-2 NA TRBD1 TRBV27 CASSRTGLNTGELFF TGTGCCAGCAGTAGGACAGGCCTGAACACCGGGGAGCTGTTTTTT
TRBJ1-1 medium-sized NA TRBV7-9 CASSLGGGTEAFF TGTGCCAGCAGCTTGGGGGGAGGGACTGAAGCTTTCTTT
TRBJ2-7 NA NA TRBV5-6 CASSLGLSSYEQYF TGTGCCAGCAGCTTGGGATTGAGCTCCTACGAGCAGTACTTC
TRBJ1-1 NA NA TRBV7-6 CASSPRENTEAFF TGTGCCAGCAGTCCGAGGGAGAACACTGAAGCTTTCTTT
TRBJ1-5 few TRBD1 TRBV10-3 CAISSSGGGNQPQHF TGTGCCATCAGTTCCTCAGGGGGCGGCAATCAGCCCCAGCATTTT
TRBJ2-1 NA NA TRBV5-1 CASSFRQSYNEQFF TGCGCCAGCAGCTTTAGACAGTCTTACAATGAGCAGTTCTTC
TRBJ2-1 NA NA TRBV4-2 CASSHLERSTTDNEQFF TGTGCCAGCAGCCATCTAGAACGGAGTACGACCGACAATGAGCAGTTCTTC
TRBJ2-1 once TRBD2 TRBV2 CASPGLVSEQFF TGTGCCAGCCCGGGACTAGTCAGTGAGCAGTTCTTC
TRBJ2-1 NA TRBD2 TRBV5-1 CASSQGGGSYNEQFF TGCGCCAGCAGCCAGGGCGGGGGGTCCTACAATGAGCAGTTCTTC
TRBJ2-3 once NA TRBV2 CASSQFGAGADTQYF TGTGCCAGCAGTCAATTCGGTGCAGGGGCAGATACGCAGTATTTT
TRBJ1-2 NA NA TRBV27 CASSWRGGYGYTF TGTGCCAGCAGTTGGAGGGGAGGCTATGGCTACACCTTC
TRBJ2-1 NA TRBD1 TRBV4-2 CASSQVGQYNEQFF TGTGCCAGCAGCCAAGTGGGACAGTACAATGAGCAGTTCTTC
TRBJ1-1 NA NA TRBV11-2 CASSSLGGRDTEAFF TGTGCCAGCAGCTCCTTGGGAGGGAGGGACACTGAAGCTTTCTTT
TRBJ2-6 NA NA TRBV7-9 CASSLLASTGANVLTF TGTGCCAGCAGCCTCCTCGCTAGCACGGGGGCCAACGTCCTGACTTTC
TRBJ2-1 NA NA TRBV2 CASIRRANQNNEQFF TGTGCCAGCATCAGGAGGGCAAACCAAAACAATGAGCAGTTCTTC
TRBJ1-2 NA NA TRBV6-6 CASSYKDIVGYTF TGTGCCAGCAGTTACAAGGACATAGTGGGCTACACCTTC
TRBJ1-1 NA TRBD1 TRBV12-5 CASGYPYRGHREAFF TGTGCTAGTGGTTACCCTTACAGGGGGCATAGGGAAGCTTTCTTT
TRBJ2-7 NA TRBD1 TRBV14 CASSPIQGAGDEQYF TGTGCCAGCAGCCCTATACAGGGGGCTGGAGACGAGCAGTACTTC
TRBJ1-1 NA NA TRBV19 CASSMRSGSRTEAFF TGTGCCAGTAGTATGAGGTCGGGGTCCCGGACTGAAGCTTTCTTT
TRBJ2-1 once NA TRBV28 CAIKGGGLINEQFF TGTGCCATCAAAGGCGGGGGCTTGATAAATGAGCAGTTCTTC
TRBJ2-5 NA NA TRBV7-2 CASSLEGERETQYF TGTGCCAGCAGCTTAGAGGGGGAGAGGGAGACCCAGTACTTC
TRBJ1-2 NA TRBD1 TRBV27 CASSSPGTGKVGYTF TGTGCCAGCAGTTCCCCCGGGACAGGGAAGGTTGGCTACACCTTC
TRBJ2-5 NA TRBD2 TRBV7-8 CASSWTSGRSQETQYF TGTGCCAGCAGCTGGACTAGCGGGCGATCCCAAGAGACCCAGTACTTC
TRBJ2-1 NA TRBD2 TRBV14 CASSQELAGPYNEQFF TGTGCCAGCAGCCAAGAACTAGCGGGACCCTACAATGAGCAGTTCTTC
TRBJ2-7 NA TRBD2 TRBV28 CASSPPAGGEQYF TGTGCCAGCAGTCCCCCAGCGGGAGGCGAGCAGTACTTC
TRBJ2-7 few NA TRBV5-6 CASSLWTRASYEQYF TGTGCCAGCAGCCTGTGGACACGGGCCTCCTACGAGCAGTACTTC
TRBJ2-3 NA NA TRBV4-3 CASSQERGLSTDTQYF TGCGCCAGCAGCCAAGAGCGGGGACTCAGCACAGATACGCAGTATTTT
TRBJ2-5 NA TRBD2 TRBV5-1 CASSFLAGIQETQYF TGCGCCAGCAGCTTTCTAGCGGGGATCCAAGAGACCCAGTACTTC
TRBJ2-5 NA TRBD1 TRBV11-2 CASTLLPGGYQETQYF TGTGCCAGCACCTTGTTGCCAGGGGGTTACCAAGAGACCCAGTACTTC
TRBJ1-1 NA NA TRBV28 CAGSFRGVGTEAFF TGTGCCGGCAGTTTTCGGGGGGTTGGCACTGAAGCTTTCTTT
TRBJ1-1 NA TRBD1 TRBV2 CASSPRTGWGTEAFF TGTGCCAGCAGCCCTCGGACAGGTTGGGGCACTGAAGCTTTCTTT
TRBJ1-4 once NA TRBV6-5 CASSQTVGRGKLFF TGTGCCAGCAGCCAGACAGTGGGTAGAGGAAAACTGTTTTTT
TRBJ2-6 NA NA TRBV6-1 CASSGGPGAGANVLTF TGTGCCAGCAGTGGAGGACCGGGGGCTGGGGCCAACGTCCTGACTTTC